These 2 T cell receptor beta chains were all obtained from the same sample, sequenced in a study of a mutant IDH1 vaccine in newly diagnosed glioma. Their antigens remain unidentified. Time point described: week 35, safety follow-up. Mutant IDH1 20-mer peptide, at 300 ug, made up each vaccine dose, with topical imiquimod. Assay: immunoSEQ multiplex PCR; the TCRdb copy retains only in-frame clones and omits some. The sample yields tens of thousands of clones, about nine tenths seen once. Sequencing used PBMCs, obtained from a glioma patient whose treatment included an IDH1 peptide vaccine. These receptors all stem from a man aged 40-55 years with glioma.

V is TRBV28 and J is TRBJ2-7; 9 bases are a match to TRBD2. V lost 3 bases to trimming and J lost 3 bases; unmatched junction nucleotides: 3. Germline V CDR1 and CDR2: MDHEN, SYDVKM. The CDR3 covers 14 residues. The DNA of the CDR3 is TGTGCCAGCAGTTTTTGGCGGGAGGGCTACGAGCAGTACTTC. It specifies CASSFWREGYEQYF.

The chain uses TRBV5-1 and TRBJ1-1; tentative D call: TRBD1 (5 bases). Germline lookup yields CDR1 SGHRS and CDR2 YFSETQ. V dropped 7 bases and J dropped 0 bases, with 19 bases sitting between them. The CDR3 is 16 amino acids. For the CDR3, the DNA is TGCGCCAGCTCTGAGATGCGAGGGGCTTTGAACACTGAAGCTTTCTTT. Protein: CASSEMRGALNTEAFF.